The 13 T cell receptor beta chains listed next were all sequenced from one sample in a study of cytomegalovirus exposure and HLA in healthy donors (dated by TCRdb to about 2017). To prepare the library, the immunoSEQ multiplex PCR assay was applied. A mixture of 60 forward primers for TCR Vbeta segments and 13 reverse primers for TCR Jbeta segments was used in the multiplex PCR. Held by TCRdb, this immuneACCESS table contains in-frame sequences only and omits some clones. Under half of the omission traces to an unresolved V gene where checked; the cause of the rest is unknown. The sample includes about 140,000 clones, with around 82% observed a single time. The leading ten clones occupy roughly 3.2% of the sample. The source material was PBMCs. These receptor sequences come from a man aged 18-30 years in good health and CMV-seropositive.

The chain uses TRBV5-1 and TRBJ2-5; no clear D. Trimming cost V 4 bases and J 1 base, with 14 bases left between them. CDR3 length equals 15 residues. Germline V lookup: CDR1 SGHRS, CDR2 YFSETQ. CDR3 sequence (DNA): TGCGCCAGCAGCCGTGACATGTCCTCCCAAGAGACCCAGTACTTC. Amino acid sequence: CASSRDMSSQETQYF.

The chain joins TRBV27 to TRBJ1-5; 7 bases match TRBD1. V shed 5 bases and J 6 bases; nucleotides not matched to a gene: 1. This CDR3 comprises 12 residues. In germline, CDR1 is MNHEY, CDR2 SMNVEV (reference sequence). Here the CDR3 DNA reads TGTGCCAGCAGTCACAGGGGTCAGCCCCAGCATTTT. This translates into CASSHRGQPQHF.

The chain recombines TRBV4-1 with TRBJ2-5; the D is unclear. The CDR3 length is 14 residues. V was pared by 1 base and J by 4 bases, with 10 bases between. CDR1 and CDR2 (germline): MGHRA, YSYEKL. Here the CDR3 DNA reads TGCGCCAGCAGCCAAGTACTGGTAGTAGAGACCCAGTACTTC. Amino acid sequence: CASSQVLVVETQYF.

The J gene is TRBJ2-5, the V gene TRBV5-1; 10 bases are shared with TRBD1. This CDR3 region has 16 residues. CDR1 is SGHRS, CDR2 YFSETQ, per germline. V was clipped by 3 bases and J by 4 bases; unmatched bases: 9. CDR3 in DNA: TGCGCCAGCAGCTGGCCGGACAGGGGGGATACAGAGACCCAGTACTTC. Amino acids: CASSWPDRGDTETQYF.

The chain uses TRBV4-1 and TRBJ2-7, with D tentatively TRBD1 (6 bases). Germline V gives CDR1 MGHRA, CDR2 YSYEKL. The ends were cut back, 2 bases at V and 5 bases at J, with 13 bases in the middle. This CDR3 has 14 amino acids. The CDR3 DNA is TGCGCCAGCAGCCAATCGGCAGGGGCGGACGAGCAGTACTTC. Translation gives CASSQSAGADEQYF.

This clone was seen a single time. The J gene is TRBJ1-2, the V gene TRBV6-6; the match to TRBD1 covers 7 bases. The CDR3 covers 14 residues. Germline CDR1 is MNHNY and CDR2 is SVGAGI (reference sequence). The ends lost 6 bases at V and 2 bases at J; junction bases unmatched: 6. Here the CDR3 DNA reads TGTGCCAGCAGATCCAGGGGGAAGAACTATGGCTACACCTTC. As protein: CASRSRGKNYGYTF.

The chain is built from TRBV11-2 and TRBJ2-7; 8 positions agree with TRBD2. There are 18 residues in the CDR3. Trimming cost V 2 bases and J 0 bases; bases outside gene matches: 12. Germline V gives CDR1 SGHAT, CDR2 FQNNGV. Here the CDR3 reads CASSLSSLADFSSYEQYF. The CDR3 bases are TGTGCCAGCAGCTTAAGTTCACTAGCGGATTTTAGCTCCTACGAGCAGTACTTC.

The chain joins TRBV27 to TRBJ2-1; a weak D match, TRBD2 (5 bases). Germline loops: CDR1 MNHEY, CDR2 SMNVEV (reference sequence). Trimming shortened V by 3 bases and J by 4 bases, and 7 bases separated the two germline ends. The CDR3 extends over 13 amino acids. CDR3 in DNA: TGTGCCAGCAGTTTGGACTTTTACAATGAGCAGTTCTTC. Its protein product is CASSLDFYNEQFF.

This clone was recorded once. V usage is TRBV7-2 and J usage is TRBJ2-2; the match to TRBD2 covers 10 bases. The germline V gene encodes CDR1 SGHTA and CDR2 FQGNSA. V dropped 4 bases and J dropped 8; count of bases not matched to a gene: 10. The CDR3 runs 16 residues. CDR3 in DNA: TGTGCCAGCAGCTACCAAAGCGGGAGGGGGAGGGGGGAGCTGTTTTTT. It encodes CASSYQSGRGRGELFF.

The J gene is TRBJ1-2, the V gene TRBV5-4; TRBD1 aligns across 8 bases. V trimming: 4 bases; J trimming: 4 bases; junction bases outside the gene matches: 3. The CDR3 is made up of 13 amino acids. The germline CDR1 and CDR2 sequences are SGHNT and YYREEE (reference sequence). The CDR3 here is CASSLTGAYGYTF. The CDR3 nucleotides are TGTGCCAGCAGCCTGACAGGGGCCTATGGCTACACCTTC.

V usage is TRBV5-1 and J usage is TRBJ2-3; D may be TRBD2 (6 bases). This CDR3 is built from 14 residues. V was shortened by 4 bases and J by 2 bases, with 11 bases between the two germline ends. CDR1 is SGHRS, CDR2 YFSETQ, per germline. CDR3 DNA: TGCGCCAGCAGCACTAGCCTTCTCACAGATACGCAGTATTTT. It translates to CASSTSLLTDTQYF.

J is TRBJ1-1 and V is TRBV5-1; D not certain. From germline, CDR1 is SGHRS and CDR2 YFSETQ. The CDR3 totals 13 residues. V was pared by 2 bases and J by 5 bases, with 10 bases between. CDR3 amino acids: CASSLTVETEAFF. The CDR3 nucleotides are TGCGCCAGCAGCTTAACAGTCGAAACTGAAGCTTTCTTT.

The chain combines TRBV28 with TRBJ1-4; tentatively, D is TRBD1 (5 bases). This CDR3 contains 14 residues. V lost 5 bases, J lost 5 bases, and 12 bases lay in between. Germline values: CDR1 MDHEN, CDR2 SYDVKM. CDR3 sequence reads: CASSPRQLNEKLFF. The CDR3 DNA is TGTGCCAGCAGTCCGAGACAGCTAAATGAAAAACTGTTTTTT. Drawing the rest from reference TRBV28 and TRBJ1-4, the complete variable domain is DVKVTQSSRYLVKRTGEKVFLECVQDMDHENMFWYRQDPGLGLRLIYFSYDVKMKEKGDIPEGYSVSREKKERFSLILESASTNQTSMYLCASSPRQLNEKLFFGSGTQLSVL.